These T cell receptor beta chains were read from a single sample in a study of cytomegalovirus exposure and HLA in healthy donors. Assay used: immunoSEQ multiplex PCR; TCRdb lists only in-frame clones, some missing. The sample lists 100,000 or so clones, about four fifths occurring once. The source material was PBMCs. These receptors came from a man aged 18 to 35 in good health and CMV-seronegative. Both conserved end residues are part of each CDR3. A D gene is named only where the DNA matches it firmly. Not every row has a clone size; where given, it reads once, few, many or a size class.

d_call: TRBD1; j_call: TRBJ1-4; v_call: TRBV9; clone_size: once; cdr3_nt: TGTGCCAGCAACAGACAGGGAGGCGCGGAAAAACTGTTTTTT; cdr3_aa: CASNRQGGAEKLFF
d_call: -; j_call: TRBJ1-2; v_call: TRBV30; clone_size: -; cdr3_nt: TGTGCCTGGAGTGTTAGGGGCAACTATGGCTACACCTTC; cdr3_aa: CAWSVRGNYGYTF
d_call: -; j_call: TRBJ2-2; v_call: TRBV5-1; clone_size: once; cdr3_nt: TGCGCCAGCAGCTCCGGGTGGGCCGGGGAGCTGTTTTTT; cdr3_aa: CASSSGWAGELFF
d_call: TRBD2; j_call: TRBJ2-1; v_call: TRBV7-4; clone_size: -; cdr3_nt: TGTGCCAGCAGCTTAAGGGGGCTAGCGGGACTCCTAAAGTTCTTC; cdr3_aa: CASSLRGLAGLLKFF
d_call: -; j_call: TRBJ1-6; v_call: TRBV28; clone_size: few; cdr3_nt: TGTGCCAGCAGTTTAGAAGGGTTCGCGGGATCACCCCTCCACTTT; cdr3_aa: CASSLEGFAGSPLHF
d_call: -; j_call: TRBJ1-5; v_call: TRBV10-2; clone_size: -; cdr3_nt: TGCGCCAGCAGCATCGACAGCCGCAATCAGCCCCAGCATTTT; cdr3_aa: CASSIDSRNQPQHF
d_call: TRBD1; j_call: TRBJ1-1; v_call: TRBV11-2; clone_size: -; cdr3_nt: TGTGCCAGCACCTCACAGGGGGTGGGCACTGAAGCTTTCTTT; cdr3_aa: CASTSQGVGTEAFF
d_call: TRBD2; j_call: TRBJ2-7; v_call: TRBV2; clone_size: -; cdr3_nt: TGTGCCAGCAAGGTAGCGGGAGTCGAGCAGTACTTC; cdr3_aa: CASKVAGVEQYF
d_call: TRBD1; j_call: TRBJ2-5; v_call: TRBV5-5; clone_size: -; cdr3_nt: TGTGCCAGCAGCTTTGACAGGGGGAGGCAGGGTCACCAAGAGACCCAGTACTTC; cdr3_aa: CASSFDRGRQGHQETQYF
d_call: TRBD1; j_call: TRBJ2-5; v_call: TRBV14; clone_size: -; cdr3_nt: TGTGCCAGCGGACTACAGGGGGCGGGGGAGACCCAGTACTTC; cdr3_aa: CASGLQGAGETQYF
d_call: TRBD2; j_call: TRBJ2-7; v_call: TRBV10-1; clone_size: -; cdr3_nt: TGCGCCAGCAGCCCTTCGGGACTAGCGGGCGAGCAGTACTTC; cdr3_aa: CASSPSGLAGEQYF
d_call: TRBD1; j_call: TRBJ2-7; v_call: TRBV9; clone_size: -; cdr3_nt: TGTGCCAGCAGCGCTGGGACAGGGGAAACCTACGAGCAGTACTTC; cdr3_aa: CASSAGTGETYEQYF
d_call: -; j_call: TRBJ1-2; v_call: TRBV6-4; clone_size: few; cdr3_nt: TGTGCCAGCAGTAGACAGGCTAACTATGGCTACACCTTC; cdr3_aa: CASSRQANYGYTF
d_call: -; j_call: TRBJ1-2; v_call: TRBV27; clone_size: -; cdr3_nt: TGTGCCAGCAGTTTAAGGGGGTTAGGGGTATATGGCTACACCTTC; cdr3_aa: CASSLRGLGVYGYTF
d_call: -; j_call: TRBJ2-7; v_call: TRBV11-2; clone_size: -; cdr3_nt: TGTGCCAGCAGCATCGGGACACAGATACGATACTACGAGCAGTACTTC; cdr3_aa: CASSIGTQIRYYEQYF
d_call: -; j_call: TRBJ1-1; v_call: TRBV13; clone_size: -; cdr3_nt: TGTGCCAGCAGCTCCACCCCGGACTTGAACACTGAAGCTTTCTTT; cdr3_aa: CASSSTPDLNTEAFF
d_call: -; j_call: TRBJ1-1; v_call: TRBV14; clone_size: -; cdr3_nt: TGTGCCAGCAGCTCCAATGGGAGGAAGGGTAACACTGAAGCTTTCTTT; cdr3_aa: CASSSNGRKGNTEAFF
d_call: -; j_call: TRBJ2-3; v_call: TRBV28; clone_size: few; cdr3_nt: TGTGCCAGCAGTCGACCAGTGGGGCCTAGCACAGATACGCAGTATTTT; cdr3_aa: CASSRPVGPSTDTQYF
d_call: TRBD1; j_call: TRBJ2-5; v_call: TRBV5-1; clone_size: once; cdr3_nt: TGCGCCAGCAGTGGGGACCGGGACAGACAAGAGACCCAGTACTTC; cdr3_aa: CASSGDRDRQETQYF
d_call: -; j_call: TRBJ2-4; v_call: TRBV29-1; clone_size: -; cdr3_nt: TGCAGCGTTGAAAGTCGTGGACTAGCCAAAAACATTCAGTACTTC; cdr3_aa: CSVESRGLAKNIQYF
d_call: -; j_call: TRBJ1-5; v_call: TRBV2; clone_size: -; cdr3_nt: TGTGCCAGCAGTGAGCTCCAGGGTGAGGAGCCCCAGCATTTT; cdr3_aa: CASSELQGEEPQHF
d_call: -; j_call: TRBJ2-1; v_call: TRBV2; clone_size: -; cdr3_nt: TGTGCCAGCAGTGCTGAGTCCAATGAGCAGTTCTTC; cdr3_aa: CASSAESNEQFF
d_call: TRBD2; j_call: TRBJ2-3; v_call: TRBV9; clone_size: once; cdr3_nt: TGTGCCAGCAGCGAGGGACTAGCGAGCACAGATACGCAGTATTTT; cdr3_aa: CASSEGLASTDTQYF
d_call: -; j_call: TRBJ1-5; v_call: TRBV11-2; clone_size: -; cdr3_nt: TGTGCCAGCAGCACCTCACAGGGACCCCAGGGCAATCAGCCCCAGCATTTT; cdr3_aa: CASSTSQGPQGNQPQHF
d_call: TRBD2; j_call: TRBJ2-3; v_call: TRBV4-1; clone_size: few; cdr3_nt: TGCGCCAGCAGCCAAGGGGGCCTAGCGGGAGATACGCAGTATTTT; cdr3_aa: CASSQGGLAGDTQYF
d_call: TRBD2; j_call: TRBJ2-7; v_call: TRBV19; clone_size: -; cdr3_nt: TGTGCCAGTAGTATCCAAGCGGGAGGGCGCTTCGAGCAGTACTTC; cdr3_aa: CASSIQAGGRFEQYF
d_call: TRBD2; j_call: TRBJ2-1; v_call: TRBV5-6; clone_size: -; cdr3_nt: TGTGCCAGCACCAAGAAAGGGGAGCGGGAGCCATACAATGAGCAGTTCTTC; cdr3_aa: CASTKKGEREPYNEQFF
d_call: TRBD2; j_call: TRBJ2-5; v_call: TRBV6-1; clone_size: -; cdr3_nt: TGTGCCAGCGGGACGTTACTAGCGTACGAAGAGACCCAGTACTTC; cdr3_aa: CASGTLLAYEETQYF
d_call: -; j_call: TRBJ2-7; v_call: TRBV7-2; clone_size: -; cdr3_nt: TGTGCCAGCAGCTCAGGGCCGAGCTCCTACGAGCAGTACTTC; cdr3_aa: CASSSGPSSYEQYF
d_call: -; j_call: TRBJ1-2; v_call: TRBV6-5; clone_size: -; cdr3_nt: TGTGCCAGCAGTTACTTGGGGGCTACTAACTATGGCTACACCTTC; cdr3_aa: CASSYLGATNYGYTF
d_call: -; j_call: TRBJ1-1; v_call: TRBV6-1; clone_size: few; cdr3_nt: TGTGCCAGCACTTTCTCGAACACTGAAGCTTTCTTT; cdr3_aa: CASTFSNTEAFF
d_call: -; j_call: TRBJ2-1; v_call: TRBV9; clone_size: -; cdr3_nt: TGTGCCAGCAGCGGAACTAACTACAATGAGCAGTTCTTC; cdr3_aa: CASSGTNYNEQFF
d_call: TRBD1; j_call: TRBJ1-2; v_call: TRBV15; clone_size: -; cdr3_nt: TGTGCCACCAGCAGAGGAACCCGGACAGGGGGTGGCTACACCTTC; cdr3_aa: CATSRGTRTGGGYTF
d_call: TRBD2; j_call: TRBJ2-3; v_call: TRBV27; clone_size: -; cdr3_nt: TGTGCCAGCGGGCTAGCGGGTGTGGCAGATACGCAGTATTTT; cdr3_aa: CASGLAGVADTQYF
d_call: -; j_call: TRBJ1-2; v_call: TRBV4-3; clone_size: -; cdr3_nt: TGCGCCAGCAGCCAGGACAATCTCTATGGCTACACCTTC; cdr3_aa: CASSQDNLYGYTF
d_call: -; j_call: TRBJ1-6; v_call: TRBV7-8; clone_size: few; cdr3_nt: TGTGCCAGCAGCTTAGAGGCAGGGGTGGGGTCACCCCTCCACTTT; cdr3_aa: CASSLEAGVGSPLHF
d_call: TRBD2; j_call: TRBJ2-1; v_call: TRBV9; clone_size: -; cdr3_nt: TGTGCCAGCCGCTCCGGGGGGAGCTCCTACAATGAGCAGTTCTTC; cdr3_aa: CASRSGGSSYNEQFF
d_call: TRBD1; j_call: TRBJ2-2; v_call: TRBV15; clone_size: -; cdr3_nt: TGTGCCACCAGCAGGCTACCGACAGGGGACACCGGGGAGCTGTTTTTT; cdr3_aa: CATSRLPTGDTGELFF
d_call: -; j_call: TRBJ2-1; v_call: TRBV14; clone_size: -; cdr3_nt: TGTGCCAGCAGCCAAGATCCAGCGAGAAGCAATGAGCAGTTCTTC; cdr3_aa: CASSQDPARSNEQFF
d_call: -; j_call: TRBJ1-1; v_call: TRBV11-3; clone_size: -; cdr3_nt: TGTGCCAGCAGCCCGGGGGGGAAGAACACTGAAGCTTTCTTT; cdr3_aa: CASSPGGKNTEAFF
d_call: -; j_call: TRBJ2-7; v_call: TRBV7-2; clone_size: -; cdr3_nt: TGTGCCAGCAGCACCCAGGGTTACTACGAGCAGTACTTC; cdr3_aa: CASSTQGYYEQYF
d_call: -; j_call: TRBJ2-7; v_call: TRBV5-1; clone_size: -; cdr3_nt: TGCGCCAGCAGCACGAGCTCCTACGAGCAGTACTTC; cdr3_aa: CASSTSSYEQYF
d_call: TRBD2; j_call: TRBJ2-1; v_call: TRBV29-1; clone_size: -; cdr3_nt: TGCAGCGTTGAACATCCCGAGAGCGGGAGGGGGAATGAGCAGTTCTTC; cdr3_aa: CSVEHPESGRGNEQFF
d_call: -; j_call: TRBJ1-5; v_call: TRBV2; clone_size: -; cdr3_nt: TGTGCCAGCAGTGATATGCGACAGGTCCATAATCAGCCCCAGCATTTT; cdr3_aa: CASSDMRQVHNQPQHF
d_call: TRBD1; j_call: TRBJ1-2; v_call: TRBV11-2; clone_size: -; cdr3_nt: TGTGCCAGCAGCTTAGGCAGGGGGAGACATCTCGATGGCTACACCTTC; cdr3_aa: CASSLGRGRHLDGYTF
d_call: TRBD1; j_call: TRBJ1-2; v_call: TRBV6-1; clone_size: -; cdr3_nt: TGTGCCAGCAGTGAAGCAGGGCAGGGGGCTAACTATGGCTACACCTTC; cdr3_aa: CASSEAGQGANYGYTF
d_call: -; j_call: TRBJ1-4; v_call: TRBV5-1; clone_size: -; cdr3_nt: TGCGCCAGCGCCGGGTTACTCGGTGAAAAACTGTTTTTT; cdr3_aa: CASAGLLGEKLFF
d_call: -; j_call: TRBJ2-3; v_call: TRBV7-9; clone_size: -; cdr3_nt: TGTGCCAGCAGCTTAACCGGGAGCACAGATACGCAGTATTTT; cdr3_aa: CASSLTGSTDTQYF
d_call: TRBD1; j_call: TRBJ2-7; v_call: TRBV19; clone_size: -; cdr3_nt: TGTGCCAGTAGTACGGCCGGGACAGGCTACTACGAGCAGTACTTC; cdr3_aa: CASSTAGTGYYEQYF
d_call: TRBD1; j_call: TRBJ1-5; v_call: TRBV9; clone_size: -; cdr3_nt: TGTGCCAGCAGCGTAGATGGGACAGTTCCTCCACTGGCCCAGCATTTT; cdr3_aa: CASSVDGTVPPLAQHF
d_call: TRBD1; j_call: TRBJ1-6; v_call: TRBV4-1; clone_size: -; cdr3_nt: TGCGCCAGCAGCCTTCGGGACAGGGTGAATTCACCCCTCCACTTT; cdr3_aa: CASSLRDRVNSPLHF
d_call: TRBD1; j_call: TRBJ2-7; v_call: TRBV9; clone_size: -; cdr3_nt: TGTGCCAGCAGCCCCCGACAGGGTTCTTCCTACGAGCAGTACTTC; cdr3_aa: CASSPRQGSSYEQYF
d_call: -; j_call: TRBJ2-5; v_call: TRBV6-4; clone_size: -; cdr3_nt: TGTGCCAGCAGCGCGGGCGGTGGGCTGGGGGAGACCCAGTACTTC; cdr3_aa: CASSAGGGLGETQYF